This T cell receptor beta chain is drawn from a study of identifying expanded T cells in peripheral blood. TCRdb's table, derived via immunoSEQ multiplex PCR, lists solely in-frame clones and lacks some. The sample records approximately 86,000 clones, 70% to 90% being singletons. Study results and limitations: Variance in clone template counts between two-week samples significantly increased with total template count across all healthy donors.

No infections or other immune events were documented during collection. The CDR3 extends over 14 amino acids. Germline CDR1 is SGHRS and CDR2 is YFSETQ. V lost 5 bases and J 0 bases, leaving 10 bases between the germline ends. As to this clone: Its antigen is as yet unknown.

The sample was blood. The clonotype comes from a person aged 18 to 75 in good health. The chain combines TRBV5-1 with TRBJ2-3, with a tentative D call TRBD1 (5 bases). The CDR3 region is CASRTDRSTDTQYF. The DNA of the CDR3 is TGCGCCAGCAGGACAGACCGTAGCACAGATACGCAGTATTTT.